Presented here are 29 T cell receptor beta chains from one specimen sequenced in a study of identical twins. TCRdb re-analysed the 5' RACE reads in MiXCR, keeping a single row per CDR3 protein. The sample records 400,000 to 600,000 distinct CDR3 sequences, around 24% being singletons. Another study also made use of these data, one on yellow fever vaccine responses in identical twins.

The source material was CD4+ T cells sorted from blood. All receptors come from a woman between 18 and 30 years old in good health.

V usage is TRBV29-1 and J usage is TRBJ2-3; D may be TRBD1 or TRBD2 (7 bases each). The CDR3 runs 15 residues. Trimming took off 2 bases at V and 2 bases at J, with 14 bases between the two ends. CDR1 is SQVTM, CDR2 ANQGSEA, per germline. The CDR3 nucleotides are TGCAGCGTTGAAAAGGGGGCGGGGGCCACAGATACGCAGTATTTT. This translates into CSVEKGAGATDTQYF.

In its sample, this clonotype was seen many times. The chain carries TRBV20-1 and TRBJ2-5; D may match TRBD1 or TRBD2 (6 bases each). CDR3 length equals 14 residues. Looked up from germline, CDR1 is DFQATT and CDR2 is SNEGSKA (reference sequence). V was cut by 2 bases and J by 1 base, with 11 bases left in between. This chain's CDR3 is CSARRGLPQETQYF. Written as DNA, the CDR3 is TGCAGTGCTAGACGGGGGCTCCCCCAAGAGACCCAGTACTTC.

There are a few counts of this clonotype. The chain is built from TRBV28 and TRBJ2-2; TRBD1 matches at 8 bases. The J segment lost 6 bases and the V segment lost 6 bases, leaving 12 bases of the junction unmatched. The CDR3 is 16 amino acids. In germline, CDR1 is MDHEN, CDR2 SYDVKM. In nucleotides, the CDR3 is TGTGCCAGCAGCCTGGGAGAGGACAGGGTCCCCGGGGAGCTGTTTTTT. Its protein is CASSLGEDRVPGELFF.

As regards this clonotype: A junction end diverges from the germline sequence, so it may reflect a read error. The rearrangement links TRBV6-5 to TRBJ2-7; D ambiguous. The CDR3 totals 13 residues. Per germline, CDR1 MNHEY and CDR2 SVGAGI. CDR3 sequence reads: CAGSYSPAYEQYF. The CDR3 nucleotides are TGTGCCGGCAGTTACTCCCCGGCCTACGAGCAGTACTTC.

The chain is built from TRBV20-1 and TRBJ2-1; D may be TRBD1 (7 bases). Germline CDR1 DFQATT, CDR2 SNEGSKA (reference sequence). Trimming removed 5 bases at V and 8 bases at J, with 19 bases between. The CDR3 has 14 residues. DNA for the CDR3: TGCAGTGCTGGAGGGGTTAGGGGGCGATATGAGCAGTTCTTC. Residues: CSAGGVRGRYEQFF.

The chain couples TRBV20-1 to TRBJ2-5; D uncertain. CDR1 and CDR2 (germline): DFQATT, SNEGSKA (reference sequence). The CDR3 extends over 10 amino acids. Between the trimmed V and J ends, which lost 1 base and 4 bases, there was a span of 1 base. The CDR3 region has the DNA TGCAGTGCTAGAGTAGAGACCCAGTACTTC. Encoded protein: CSARVETQYF.

The chain joins TRBV2 to TRBJ2-4; D remains unclear. The CDR3 has 14 residues. CDR1 is SNHLY, CDR2 FYNNEI, per germline. V dropped 6 bases and J dropped 9 bases, with 18 bases sitting between them. CDR3 in amino acids: CASRPGPHLGIQYF. CDR3 nucleotide sequence: TGTGCCAGCAGACCCGGACCCCACTTGGGCATTCAGTACTTC.

V usage is TRBV7-8 and J usage is TRBJ2-2; 8 bases fit TRBD2. Germline V gene lookup returns CDR1 SGHVS and CDR2 FQNEAQ. V lost 4 bases and J lost 5; bases outside the gene matches: 9. The CDR3 extends over 16 amino acids. The CDR3 region is CASSSLAGGGTGELFF. The CDR3 DNA follows: TGTGCCAGCAGCTCCTTGGCGGGAGGAGGGACCGGGGAGCTGTTTTTT.

This clonotype was found many times. V and J are TRBV12-3 or TRBV12-4 and TRBJ2-1; D remains ambiguous. Trimming took off 7 bases at V and 7 bases at J, with 8 bases between the two ends. The CDR3 runs 11 residues. The CDR3 nucleotides read TGTGCCAGCACCTCGTTTAATGAGCAGTTCTTC. Translating it yields CASTSFNEQFF.

The table lists this clonotype with a few counts. The genes are TRBV4-1 and TRBJ2-3, with 11 positions matching TRBD2. The V gene's germline CDR1 is MGHRA and CDR2 YSYEKL. CDR3 length: 16 residues. Unmatched junction bases numbered 4, after V lost 4 bases and J lost 1 base. The CDR3: CASSRDSGRGTDTQYF. DNA of the CDR3: TGCGCCAGCAGCCGAGATAGCGGGAGGGGCACAGATACGCAGTATTTT.

The chain has TRBV27 and TRBJ2-7; 7 bases are a match to TRBD1. With 4 bases clipped from V and 5 bases from J, the junction kept 8 bases outside the gene matches. CDR1 and CDR2 from the germline V gene are MNHEY and SMNVEV (reference sequence). This CDR3 is 14 amino acids long. In nucleotides, the CDR3 is TGTGCCAGCAGTTCCCACAGGGGTATCAACGAGCAGTACTTC. It codes for CASSSHRGINEQYF.

The rearrangement links TRBV24-1 to TRBJ1-5; D possibly corresponds to TRBD1 (5 bases). The germline V gene encodes CDR1 KGHDR and CDR2 SFDVKD. Trimming took off 3 bases at V and 3 bases at J, with 11 bases between the two ends. The CDR3 length is 15 residues. CDR3: CATSDPGDLNQPQHF. The CDR3 DNA reads TGTGCCACCAGTGATCCTGGGGACCTCAATCAGCCCCAGCATTTT.

V usage is TRBV28 and J usage is TRBJ2-2, with 12 bases aligning to TRBD1. The J segment lost 5 bases and the V segment lost 4 bases, leaving 11 bases of the junction unmatched. This CDR3 contains 18 residues. Germline V CDR1 and CDR2: MDHEN, SYDVKM. CDR3 residues: CASSSPGQGALVTGELFF. In DNA, the CDR3 is TGTGCCAGCAGTTCCCCGGGACAGGGGGCATTAGTGACCGGGGAGCTGTTTTTT.

This chain uses TRBV19 with TRBJ2-1, with 7 bases identical to TRBD2. The CDR3 has 15 amino acids. The V and J ends lost 3 bases and 2 bases, in that order; junction bases with no gene match: 4. Germline loops: CDR1 LNHDA, CDR2 SQIVND (reference sequence). The chain's CDR3 is CASSISSGAYNEQFF. CDR3 coding DNA: TGTGCCAGTAGTATCTCAAGCGGGGCCTACAATGAGCAGTTCTTC.

The chain couples TRBV5-1 to TRBJ1-1; unclear D gene. Germline values: CDR1 SGHRS, CDR2 YFSETQ. This CDR3 spans 14 amino acids. Trimming stripped 0 bases from V and 6 bases from J, with 12 bases between. CDR3 residues: CASSLEGGYSEAFF. The CDR3 DNA is TGCGCCAGCAGCTTGGAGGGAGGATACTCTGAAGCTTTCTTT.

The rearrangement uses TRBV2 and TRBJ2-1, with a tentative D call TRBD1 (6 bases). Germline lookup yields CDR1 SNHLY and CDR2 FYNNEI. V lost 3 bases, J lost 4 bases, and 13 bases lay in between. The CDR3 totals 15 residues. CDR3 in DNA: TGTGCCAGCAGTGAGGAAGGACAGAGTTACAATGAGCAGTTCTTC. This sequence encodes CASSEEGQSYNEQFF.

This sequence joins TRBV20-1 and TRBJ2-1; D is uncertain. CDR3 length: 14 residues. Trimming left V 0 bases short and J 0 bases short, with 6 bases between. Germline V gene lookup returns CDR1 DFQATT and CDR2 SNEGSKA (reference sequence). This CDR3 reads CSAREGVSYNEQFF. In DNA, the CDR3 is TGCAGTGCTAGAGAAGGTGTCTCCTACAATGAGCAGTTCTTC.

This clonotype was seen more than once but under ten times. The chain couples TRBV5-1 to TRBJ2-3; D remains ambiguous. Trimming cost V 0 bases and J 6 bases, with 11 bases left between them. Germline V gene sequence: CDR1 SGHRS, CDR2 YFSETQ. The CDR3 loop spans 14 amino acids. The chain's CDR3 is CASSLDGDGDTQYF. In DNA form, the CDR3 reads TGCGCCAGCAGCTTGGATGGCGACGGGGATACGCAGTATTTT.

This clonotype showed up just a few times. The chain recombines TRBV6-4 with TRBJ1-5; a possible D gene is TRBD1 (5 bases). Trimming took 0 bases from V and 7 from J, leaving 7 bases between them. Germline CDR1 and CDR2: MRHNA and SNTAGT. This CDR3 has 13 amino acids. The CDR3 DNA reads as TGTGCCAGCAGTGACTCGCAGGGACAGCCCCAGCATTTT. Its translation: CASSDSQGQPQHF.

This chain joins TRBV15 and TRBJ2-1; D may be TRBD2 (7 bases). From germline, CDR1 is LNHNV and CDR2 YYDKDF (reference sequence). V was trimmed by 1 base and J by 8 bases, leaving 12 bases between them. This CDR3 is 14 amino acids long. CDR3 sequence: CATSRGGGGYEQFF. Written as DNA, the CDR3 is TGTGCCACCAGCAGAGGGGGAGGGGGATATGAGCAGTTCTTC.

The chain recombines TRBV7-6 with TRBJ2-1; D is uncertain. The length of the CDR3 is 11 residues. Germline CDR1 reads SGHVS; CDR2 reads FNYEAQ. Trimming removed 5 bases at V and 9 bases at J, with 8 bases between. CDR3 coding DNA: TGTGCCAGCAGCGCCAAGGTTGAGCAGTTCTTC. Protein product: CASSAKVEQFF.

The sample holds a few counts of this clonotype. J is TRBJ2-1 and V is TRBV20-1; 10 bases map to TRBD2. There are 15 residues in the CDR3. Germline-derived CDR1 and CDR2 are DFQATT and SNEGSKA (reference sequence). Losses at the gene ends were 2 bases for V and 8 bases for J; bases not matched to a gene: 9. Here the CDR3 DNA reads TGCAGTGCTAGATACCCTAGCGGGAGTAGCGATGAGCAGTTCTTC. It is translated as CSARYPSGSSDEQFF.

The rearrangement links TRBV5-1 to TRBJ2-1; 7 nucleotides line up with TRBD1. This CDR3 has 15 residues. After removal of 0 bases from V and 5 bases from J, the junction contained 5 bases not matched to a gene. From germline, CDR1 is SGHRS and CDR2 YFSETQ. CDR3 nucleotides: TGCGCCAGCAGCTTGGTGACAGGGTGGAACAATGAGCAGTTCTTC. It is translated as CASSLVTGWNNEQFF.

This clonotype was counted ten times or more. The gene calls are TRBV28 and TRBJ2-7; D unclear. Trimming removed 7 bases at V and 4 bases at J, with 14 bases between. From germline, CDR1 is MDHEN and CDR2 SYDVKM. The CDR3 consists of 13 residues. Here the CDR3 reads CASTPSQVYEQYF. CDR3 bases: TGTGCCAGCACCCCGTCTCAGGTGTACGAGCAGTACTTC.

There are many counts of this clonotype. This rearrangement joins TRBV13 to TRBJ2-1, with TRBD2 identical over 8 bases. The J segment lost 9 bases and the V segment lost 5 bases, leaving 9 bases of the junction unmatched. This CDR3 spans 14 amino acids. Germline V gene sequence: CDR1 PRHDT, CDR2 FYEKMQ (reference sequence). Written as DNA, the CDR3 is TGTGCCAGCAGCCCAACCGGGGGGGGGATTGAGCAGTTCTTC. This codes for CASSPTGGGIEQFF.

CDR3 protein: CASSLVASTQMAETQYF. CDR3 DNA: TGTGCCAGCAGTTTAGTCGCTAGCACACAGATGGCAGAGACCCAGTACTTC. The V and J genes are TRBV12-3 or TRBV12-4 and TRBJ2-5, with a weak D call TRBD2 (5 bases). The V end was cut by 1 base, the J end by 4 bases, with 19 bases between. CDR3 length: 17 amino acids.

This clonotype was found a few times. The CDR3 nucleotides read TGTGCCAGCAGTGCGACGCCCCAAGGGGACACTGAAGCTTTCTTT. It is translated as CASSATPQGDTEAFF. V usage is TRBV25-1 and J usage is TRBJ1-1; tentative D call: TRBD1 (5 bases). Germline assignment: CDR1 MGHDK and CDR2 SYGVNS. V lost 4 bases and J 3 bases, leaving 15 bases between the germline ends. This CDR3 has 15 amino acids.

The genes are TRBV27 and TRBJ2-3, with 7 bases matching TRBD1. The V gene's germline CDR1 is MNHEY and CDR2 SMNVEV (reference sequence). Losses at the gene ends were 3 bases for V and 3 bases for J; bases not matched to a gene: 9. The CDR3 sequence is 16 residues long. The CDR3 nucleotides read TGTGCCAGCAGTTTTGACAGGGTCCAGAGAACAGATACGCAGTATTTT. It yields the protein CASSFDRVQRTDTQYF.

The J gene is TRBJ2-4, the V gene TRBV5-5; D remains ambiguous. Germline CDR1 reads SGHKS; CDR2 reads YYEKEE (reference sequence). The CDR3 contains 16 residues. V dropped 1 base and J dropped 0 bases, with 11 bases sitting between them. Here the CDR3 reads CASSLYREIAKNIQYF. In DNA form, the CDR3 reads TGTGCCAGCAGCTTGTACAGAGAAATAGCCAAAAACATTCAGTACTTC.